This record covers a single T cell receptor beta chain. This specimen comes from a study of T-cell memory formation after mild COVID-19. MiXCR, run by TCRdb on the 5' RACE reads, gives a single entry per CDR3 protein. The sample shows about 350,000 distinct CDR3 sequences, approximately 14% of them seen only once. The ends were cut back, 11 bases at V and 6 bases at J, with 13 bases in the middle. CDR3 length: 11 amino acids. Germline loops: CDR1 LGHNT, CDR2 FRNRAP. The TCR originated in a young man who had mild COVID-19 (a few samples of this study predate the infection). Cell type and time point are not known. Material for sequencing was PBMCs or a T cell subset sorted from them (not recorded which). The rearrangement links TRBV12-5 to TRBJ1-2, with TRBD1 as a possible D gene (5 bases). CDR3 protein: CAVGDRDGYTF. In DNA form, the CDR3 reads TGTGCTGTGGGGGACCGGGATGGCTACACCTTC.